These T cell receptor beta chains were read from a single sample in a study of T cell clonotyping in hematopoietic cell transplantation. Generated by immunoSEQ multiplex PCR, the TCRdb table keeps only in-frame clones and is missing some. The repertoire holds 37,000 or so clones, with over 75% as singletons. Material: peripheral blood mononuclear cells. The receptors come from a woman in her thirties or forties in good health. Some clones in this sample may be carry-over from other donors' samples. CDR3s include the opening cysteine and the closing phenylalanine or tryptophan. A D gene is named only where the DNA matches it firmly. Rows give clone size only sometimes, using once, few, many, or a class for an expanded clone.

clone_size	d_call	v_call	j_call	cdr3_aa	cdr3_nt
NA	NA	TRBV6-5	TRBJ2-2	CASSYSRGELFF	TGTGCCAGCAGTTACTCGAGGGGGGAGCTGTTTTTT
once	NA	TRBV6-5	TRBJ2-7	CASSSWDSYEQYF	TGTGCCAGCAGTAGCTGGGATTCCTACGAGCAGTACTTC
NA	NA	TRBV7-2	TRBJ2-7	CASSYRRGSYEQYF	TGTGCCAGCAGCTATAGACGGGGCTCCTACGAGCAGTACTTC
NA	NA	TRBV19	TRBJ2-7	CATRSRQSVAIEQYF	TGTGCCACAAGAAGCAGACAGTCGGTGGCCATCGAGCAGTACTTC
NA	NA	TRBV9	TRBJ1-1	CASSAPLAGHPEAFF	TGTGCCAGCAGCGCCCCCTTGGCAGGGCACCCTGAAGCTTTCTTT
NA	TRBD1	TRBV4-1	TRBJ2-7	CASSRGKDRDSYEQYF	TGCGCCAGCAGCCGCGGTAAGGACAGGGACTCCTACGAGCAGTACTTC
NA	TRBD1	TRBV28	TRBJ2-2	CASRGGTGDAGELFF	TGTGCCAGCAGGGGCGGGACAGGGGATGCCGGGGAGCTGTTTTTT
NA	NA	TRBV5-1	TRBJ2-5	CASSLQRVQETQYF	TGCGCCAGCAGCTTGCAGCGGGTCCAAGAGACCCAGTACTTC
once	TRBD1	TRBV29-1	TRBJ1-1	CSAVAQGLAEAFF	TGCAGCGCCGTTGCACAGGGGTTGGCTGAAGCTTTCTTT
NA	NA	TRBV30	TRBJ1-2	CAWSDLDSRTYGYTF	TGTGCCTGGAGTGATTTGGACAGCCGAACCTATGGCTACACCTTC
NA	NA	TRBV18	TRBJ2-7	CASSKDGQYRGEQYF	TGTGCCAGCTCCAAGGACGGACAGTACCGGGGCGAGCAGTACTTC
NA	NA	TRBV7-2	TRBJ1-1	CASSFVPGTAFF	TGTGCCAGCAGCTTCGTGCCAGGGACGGCTTTCTTT
NA	NA	TRBV9	TRBJ2-5	CASSVGAGTQETQYF	TGTGCCAGCAGCGTAGGGGCGGGAACCCAAGAGACCCAGTACTTC
NA	TRBD2	TRBV11-3	TRBJ2-7	CASSLKASGSAEQYF	TGTGCCAGCAGCTTAAAGGCTAGCGGGAGCGCCGAGCAGTACTTC
NA	TRBD2	TRBV11-2	TRBJ2-5	CASSLMSGSGETQYF	TGTGCCAGCAGCTTGATGAGCGGGAGTGGTGAGACCCAGTACTTC
NA	TRBD2	TRBV7-9	TRBJ2-3	CASSRNSGSMTDTQYF	TGTGCCAGCAGCCGCAATAGCGGGAGTATGACAGATACGCAGTATTTT
NA	TRBD2	TRBV9	TRBJ2-7	CASPGLAPIYFYEQYF	TGTGCCAGCCCCGGACTAGCGCCCATCTATTTCTACGAGCAGTACTTC
NA	NA	TRBV21-1	TRBJ2-2	CARNTGELFF	TGTGCCAGGAACACCGGGGAGCTGTTTTTT
NA	TRBD2	TRBV7-2	TRBJ2-3	CASSRISGGSADTQYF	TGTGCCAGCAGCCGAATTTCGGGGGGATCGGCAGATACGCAGTATTTT
NA	NA	TRBV28	TRBJ1-5	CASSRDPQHF	TGTGCCAGCAGTCGCGACCCCCAGCATTTT
NA	NA	TRBV28	TRBJ2-7	CASSVGGTLSYEQYF	TGTGCCAGCAGCGTAGGAGGGACTCTCTCCTACGAGCAGTACTTC
NA	NA	TRBV5-8	TRBJ2-3	CASSLGRSTDTQYF	TGTGCCAGCAGCTTGGGACGGAGCACAGATACGCAGTATTTT
NA	TRBD1	TRBV6-6	TRBJ1-2	CASSLTGVYGYTF	TGTGCCAGCAGTCTGACAGGGGTTTATGGCTACACCTTC
once	TRBD2	TRBV6-6	TRBJ2-3	CASSKPEREADTQYF	TGTGCCAGCAGTAAACCGGAGCGGGAGGCAGATACGCAGTATTTT
NA	TRBD2	TRBV29-1	TRBJ2-2	CSVLLLTSGLTGELFF	TGCAGCGTCCTACTACTAACTAGCGGTCTCACCGGGGAGCTGTTTTTT
NA	NA	TRBV7-2	TRBJ2-7	CASSLDAPTFPYEQYF	TGTGCCAGCAGCTTAGACGCCCCAACCTTTCCCTACGAGCAGTACTTC
NA	NA	TRBV5-1	TRBJ1-4	CASSLDAGGAGGKLFF	TGCGCCAGCAGCTTGGACGCGGGGGGCGCGGGTGGAAAACTGTTTTTT
NA	NA	TRBV2	TRBJ2-5	CASSRGRETQYF	TGTGCCAGCAGCAGGGGGAGGGAGACCCAGTACTTC
NA	NA	TRBV5-6	TRBJ2-5	CASSLGPGEETQYF	TGTGCCAGCAGCTTGGGCCCAGGGGAGGAGACCCAGTACTTC
NA	NA	TRBV28	TRBJ1-2	CASSSGATTYGYTF	TGTGCCAGCAGTTCAGGGGCCACCACCTATGGCTACACCTTC
once	NA	TRBV6-5	TRBJ2-5	CAASSLEETQYF	TGTGCCGCTAGTAGTCTTGAAGAGACCCAGTACTTC
NA	NA	TRBV5-1	TRBJ1-5	CASSPVGDSNQPQHF	TGCGCCAGCAGCCCGGTCGGGGATAGCAATCAGCCCCAGCATTTT
NA	NA	TRBV2	TRBJ1-5	CASSESTDNQPQHF	TGTGCCAGCAGTGAATCGACAGACAATCAGCCCCAGCATTTT
NA	TRBD2	TRBV7-6	TRBJ2-3	CASSPTGTSGTDTQYF	TGTGCCAGCAGTCCCACTGGGACTAGCGGCACAGATACGCAGTATTTT
once	TRBD1	TRBV5-4	TRBJ1-1	CASSWDSLNTEAFF	TGTGCCAGCAGCTGGGACAGCCTGAACACTGAAGCTTTCTTT
NA	NA	TRBV6-5	TRBJ1-4	CASSSVANNEKLFF	TGTGCCAGCAGTTCGGTGGCAAATAATGAAAAACTGTTTTTT
NA	NA	TRBV11-2	TRBJ2-7	CASSPEYEQYF	TGTGCCAGCAGCCCCGAATACGAGCAGTACTTC
NA	NA	TRBV19	TRBJ1-1	CASRKSLQKNTEAFF	TGTGCCAGTAGAAAAAGTTTACAGAAGAACACTGAAGCTTTCTTT
NA	NA	TRBV19	TRBJ2-6	CASSEHIPGANVLTF	TGTGCCAGTAGCGAACATATTCCTGGGGCCAACGTCCTGACTTTC
NA	NA	TRBV15	TRBJ1-2	CATSRVNTGFYGYTF	TGTGCCACCAGCAGAGTAAATACCGGGTTCTATGGCTACACCTTC
NA	TRBD1	TRBV28	TRBJ1-2	CASGTTGGYGYTF	TGTGCCAGCGGGACGACAGGGGGGTATGGCTACACCTTC
NA	NA	TRBV28	TRBJ1-5	CASSFGNQPQHF	TGTGCCAGCAGTTTCGGCAATCAGCCCCAGCATTTT
NA	TRBD2	TRBV6-6	TRBJ2-7	CASSYTASGSYEQYF	TGTGCCAGCAGTTACACGGCTAGCGGGTCCTACGAGCAGTACTTC
NA	NA	TRBV7-3	TRBJ1-1	CASSLNGQGETEAFF	TGTGCCAGCAGCTTAAACGGTCAGGGCGAGACTGAAGCTTTCTTT
NA	NA	TRBV6-1	TRBJ2-7	CASSEAGLNRVPYF	TGTGCCAGCAGTGAAGCCGGGTTGAACAGGGTTCCGTACTTC
NA	NA	TRBV6-5	TRBJ1-1	CASKGIMNTEAFF	TGTGCCAGCAAGGGTATCATGAACACTGAAGCTTTCTTT
few	NA	TRBV2	TRBJ1-5	CASSVNPDLQPQHF	TGTGCCAGCAGTGTCAATCCGGATCTTCAGCCCCAGCATTTT
NA	TRBD2	TRBV4-2	TRBJ2-2	CASSQHIAGAGELFF	TGTGCCAGCAGCCAACATATAGCGGGAGCCGGGGAGCTGTTTTTT
once	NA	TRBV10-3	TRBJ2-2	CAISTVGTTGELFF	TGTGCCATCAGCACAGTGGGAACCACCGGGGAGCTGTTTTTT
NA	TRBD2	TRBV15	TRBJ2-3	CATSRDYAGDDSDTQYF	TGTGCCACCAGCAGAGATTATGCGGGAGACGATTCAGATACGCAGTATTTT
NA	NA	TRBV19	TRBJ1-4	CASSRNRDSDEKLFF	TGTGCCAGTAGCCGAAACCGGGACTCGGACGAAAAACTGTTTTTT
NA	NA	TRBV28	TRBJ1-4	CASSFTGIGKLFF	TGTGCCAGCAGTTTTACAGGGATAGGAAAACTGTTTTTT
NA	NA	TRBV7-2	TRBJ2-5	CASSLAETQYF	TGTGCCAGCAGCTTAGCCGAGACCCAGTACTTC
NA	NA	TRBV30	TRBJ1-1	CAWNPIGTNTEAFF	TGTGCCTGGAACCCCATTGGTACGAACACTGAAGCTTTCTTT